Following are 10 T cell receptor beta chains from one sample sequenced in a study of T cells in narcolepsy. Using immunoSEQ multiplex PCR, the repertoire was profiled, and TCRdb retains in-frame clones only, with some absent. Altogether 25,000 to 35,000 clones are present, roughly nine tenths being singletons, with the ten largest covering around 1.2%. Input material: CD45RA- memory CD4+ T cells from PBMCs. The origin of the receptors is a human donor with narcolepsy.

The chain has TRBV27 and TRBJ1-6; D is undetermined. Deletions cut 6 bases from V and 5 bases from J, with 11 bases between. The V gene's germline CDR1 is MNHEY and CDR2 SMNVEV (reference sequence). The CDR3 sequence is 14 residues long. CDR3 bases: TGTGCCAGCAGCACTCTGACTGATAATTCACCCCTCCACTTT. Its protein product is CASSTLTDNSPLHF.

The genes are TRBV15 and TRBJ2-7; a weak D match, TRBD2 (5 bases). The CDR3 totals 14 residues. In germline, CDR1 is LNHNV, CDR2 YYDKDF (reference sequence). The germline V and J ends were trimmed by 1 base and 0 bases, with 7 bases remaining between them. The CDR3 coding sequence is TGTGCCACCAGCAGAGGAGGGTCCTCCTACGAGCAGTACTTC. This encodes CATSRGGSSYEQYF.

This chain links TRBV5-1 with TRBJ2-7; D remains ambiguous. Trimming removed 7 bases at V and 5 bases at J, with 16 bases between. This CDR3 has 13 residues. Germline CDR1 is SGHRS and CDR2 is YFSETQ. DNA of the CDR3: TGCGCCAGCGCCTCACTAAGGGAAGACGAGCAGTACTTC. This gives the protein CASASLREDEQYF. Together with reference TRBV5-1 and TRBJ2-7, the CDR3 gives the full variable domain: KAGVTQTPRYLIKTRGQQVTLSCSPISGHRSVSWYQQTPGQGLQFLFEYFSETQRNKGNFPGRFSGRQFSNSRSEMNVSTLELGDSALYLCASASLREDEQYFGPGTRLTVT.

The rearrangement uses TRBV7-9 and TRBJ2-6; 9 positions match TRBD1. CDR1 and CDR2 from the germline V gene are SEHNR and FQNEAQ (reference sequence). V lost 5 bases, J lost 3 bases, and 14 bases stayed unmatched. The CDR3 is 19 residues long. CDR3 residues: CASSPLSTGGLGGANVLTF. CDR3 DNA: TGTGCCAGCAGCCCCCTATCGACAGGGGGTCTAGGTGGGGCCAACGTCCTGACTTTC.

V and J are TRBV30 and TRBJ1-2; tentatively, D is TRBD1 (5 bases). V shed 2 bases and J shed 9 bases, with 22 bases lying between them. Germline-derived CDR1 and CDR2 are GTSNPN and SVGIG (reference sequence). The CDR3 totals 15 residues. The CDR3 loop reads CAWSLYHGAAVSYTF. CDR3 nucleotides: TGTGCCTGGAGTTTGTATCATGGGGCCGCCGTTAGCTACACCTTC.

The V and J genes are TRBV21-1 and TRBJ1-4. TRBV21-1 is shown as a pseudogene. CDR3 length equals 12 residues. Here the CDR3 reads CAGWKANEKLFF. CDR3 nucleotide sequence: TGTGCCGGCTGGAAGGCTAATGAAAAACTGTTTTTT.

This chain connects TRBV4-3 to TRBJ1-6; the D is unclear. Germline V gives CDR1 LGHNA, CDR2 YSLEER. The CDR3 consists of 18 residues. Trimming shortened V by 0 bases and J by 9 bases, and 21 bases separated the two germline ends. The CDR3 nucleotides are TGCGCCAGCAGCCAAGAAGTACCAGGCAGAGTCGGAGCTTCACCCCTCCACTTT. Translated, it gives CASSQEVPGRVGASPLHF.

This chain connects TRBV28 to TRBJ1-1, with 7 bases that match TRBD1. Germline V CDR1 and CDR2: MDHEN, SYDVKM. The CDR3 totals 14 residues. Unmatched junction bases numbered 3, after V lost 5 bases and J lost 0 bases. CDR3 in DNA: TGTGCCAGCAGTACAGGGGTGGTGAACACTGAAGCTTTCTTT. It translates to CASSTGVVNTEAFF.

This chain joins TRBV2 and TRBJ2-2; D is undetermined. This CDR3 has 11 amino acids. The germline V gene encodes CDR1 SNHLY and CDR2 FYNNEI. Trimming shortened V by 6 bases and J by 4 bases, and 3 bases separated the two germline ends. The CDR3 DNA reads as TGTGCCAGCAGGGCCACCGGGGAGCTGTTTTTT. Translating it yields CASRATGELFF.

The rearrangement links TRBV2 to TRBJ1-1, with D hard to call. Trimming shortened V by 0 bases and J by 8 bases, and 4 bases separated the two germline ends. The CDR3 has 11 residues. Germline lookup yields CDR1 SNHLY and CDR2 FYNNEI. The chain's CDR3 is CASSEAWEAFF. In nucleotides, the CDR3 is TGTGCCAGCAGTGAAGCGTGGGAAGCTTTCTTT. The full variable domain, completed using reference TRBV2 and TRBJ1-1, is EPEVTQTPSHQVTQMGQEVILRCVPISNHLYFYWYRQILGQKVEFLVSFYNNEISEKSEIFDDQFSVERPDGSNFTLKIRSTKLEDSAMYFCASSEAWEAFFGQGTRLTVV.